This TCR beta chain was identified in a study of breast tumors, draining lymph nodes, adjacent tissues. TCRdb independently ran MiXCR on the multiplex PCR reads; one entry per CDR3 protein. The sample holds roughly 110,000 distinct CDR3 sequences; less than 40% are singletons and the top ten take around 6%. With 5 bases removed from V and 1 base from J, the gap between germline ends came to 12 bases. The V gene's germline CDR1 is SGHTA and CDR2 FQGNSA. The CDR3 runs to 15 residues. Axillary draining lymph nodes of breast cancer patients supplied the node samples. V gene TRBV7-2 combines with J gene TRBJ1-3; the D is unclear. The origin of this receptor is a female donor with breast cancer. Some clones in this sample may be carry-over from other donors' samples. Source material: axillary lymph node tissue. CDR3 residues: CASSLGTVSGNTIYF. The CDR3 DNA is TGTGCCAGCAGCCTTGGTACAGTGTCTGGAAACACCATATATTTT.